This TCR beta chain was recovered during a study of blood T cell repertoires in COVID-19. Overall study context: PBMCs, B-cell-depleted T cells, or T cells were the source of the cDNA or gDNA that made up the material.

Looked up from germline, CDR1 is SGHVS and CDR2 is FNYEAQ. The J segment lost 4 bases and the V segment lost 1 base, leaving 2 bases of the junction unmatched. CDR3 length: 14 amino acids. Repertoires were generated with immunoSEQ multiplex PCR, while TCRdb's copy carries only in-frame clones and drops some. The repertoire includes approximately 140,000 clones, about 90% of them detected once, and over 9.5% sits in the top ten. V and J are TRBV7-6 and TRBJ2-7; 9 bases are shared with TRBD1. The clonotype comes from a man between 45 and 60 years old with active or convalescent COVID-19. Sequenced input: peripheral blood. This CDR3 reads CASSLGTGVYEQYF. The CDR3 DNA sequence: TGTGCCAGCAGCTTAGGGACAGGGGTATACGAGCAGTACTTC.